The TCR beta chain under discussion was sequenced for a study of shared clonotypes between healthy human individuals. Study-level results: Clonotype sharing across a few donors was observed for approximately 5% of naive CD4 clonotypes.

A remark on this clone: Its antigen is not known.

The CDR3 covers 16 residues. CDR1 MNHNS and CDR2 SASEGT come from the germline V gene. V lost 1 base to trimming and J lost 5 bases; unmatched junction nucleotides: 9. Libraries were prepared by immunoSEQ multiplex PCR; TCRdb keeps only in-frame clonotypes and omits some of them. The repertoire holds some 2.1 million clones, with about 95% as singletons. CD45RO-negative cells were positively selected for CCR7, leaving out terminally differentiated effector memory CD45RA+ cells. Free of recent acute infections or vaccinations, the donors were healthy HIV-negative adults. The receptor comes from a man between 18 and 35 years old in good health. Input material: naive CD8+ T cells sorted from blood. This chain connects TRBV6-1 to TRBJ1-1, with TRBD1 identical over 8 bases. CDR3 sequence reads: CASSEVSGGERTEAFF. The CDR3 bases are TGTGCCAGCAGTGAAGTTTCAGGGGGCGAGAGAACTGAAGCTTTCTTT.